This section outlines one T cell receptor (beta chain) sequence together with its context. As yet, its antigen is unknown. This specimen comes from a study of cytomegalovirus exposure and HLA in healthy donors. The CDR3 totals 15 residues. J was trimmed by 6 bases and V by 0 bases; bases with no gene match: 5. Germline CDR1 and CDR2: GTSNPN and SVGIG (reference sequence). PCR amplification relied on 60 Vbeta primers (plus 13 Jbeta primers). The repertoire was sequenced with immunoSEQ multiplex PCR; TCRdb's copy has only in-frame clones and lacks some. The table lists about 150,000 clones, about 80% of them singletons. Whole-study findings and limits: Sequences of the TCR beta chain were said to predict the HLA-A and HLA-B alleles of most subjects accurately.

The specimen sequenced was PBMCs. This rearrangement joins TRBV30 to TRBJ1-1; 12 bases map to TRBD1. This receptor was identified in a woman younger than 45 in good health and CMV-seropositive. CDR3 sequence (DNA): TGTGCCTGGAGTGTACAAGGGACAGGGGGCTCTGAAGCTTTCTTT. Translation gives CAWSVQGTGGSEAFF.